The subject of this entry is one T cell receptor beta chain. The sample originates from a study of CD8+CD57+ T cells in acquired aplastic anemia. Study-wide background: Mean yield of DNA from sorted CD4+ and CD8+ cells was about 3.2 ug.

Genomic DNA was employed as the template in profiling TCR beta VDJ and CDR3. TCRdb reanalysed the reads using MiXCR and keeps one entry per CDR3 protein. The sample contains about 240,000 distinct CDR3 sequences, approximately 50% of which appear only once. The V gene's germline CDR1 is PRHDT and CDR2 FYEKMQ (reference sequence). The CDR3 spans 14 residues. V trimming: 5 bases; J trimming: 6 bases; junction bases outside the gene matches: 9. All sequencing subjects had displayed CD8+CD57+ cell expansion on flow cytometry. All patients were therapy-naive when blood was sampled. The TCR originated in a human donor with aplastic anemia. The sequencing input was sorted CD4+, CD8+, or CD8+CD57+ T cells (not recorded which) from PBMCs. The chain uses TRBV13 and TRBJ2-7, with TRBD1 matching 8 bases. The CDR3 region has the DNA TGTGCCAGCAGCCCACAGGACAGGGCCGGCGAGCAGTACTTC. Amino acids: CASSPQDRAGEQYF.